Listed below are T cell receptor beta chains from one sample, sequenced in a study of blood T cells in healthy people across ages. TCRdb itself ran the 5' RACE reads through MiXCR, one entry per CDR3 protein. The table lists roughly 790,000 distinct CDR3 sequences, around 46% of them singletons. Sample: blood. These receptors all stem from an older woman in good health. Both conserved end residues are part of each CDR3. D genes are given only for firm matches. Expanded clones get a size class; other rows say once, few or many, or leave the size out.

TRBJ1-1 | TRBV27 | NA | NA | TGTGCCAGCAGTAAACAATCCAGCCCGAACACTGAAGCTTTCTTT | CASSKQSSPNTEAFF
TRBJ2-1 | TRBV10-1 | NA | NA | TGCGCCAGCAGTGAGTCCCCGCGCTCCCCGCAGTTCTTC | CASSESPRSPQFF
TRBJ2-7 | TRBV3-1 | TRBD2 | few | TGTGCCAGCAGCCAGACTAGCGGGAGGCACGAGCAGTACTTC | CASSQTSGRHEQYF
TRBJ2-7 | TRBV2 | TRBD1 | once | TGTGCCAGCAGTATCCTTGGACAGGGGTTCGAGCAGTACTTC | CASSILGQGFEQYF
TRBJ2-5 | TRBV20-1 | NA | few | TGCAGTGCTACTGGGGACATGGGGGGCTCAGAGACCCAGTACTTC | CSATGDMGGSETQYF
TRBJ2-5 | TRBV7-2 | NA | NA | TGTGCCAGCAGCTTATACCGGGATGAAGAGACCCAGTACTTC | CASSLYRDEETQYF
TRBJ2-3 | TRBV25-1 | NA | NA | TGTGCCAGCAGAGATTCAGTGAATACAGATACGCAGTATTTT | CASRDSVNTDTQYF
TRBJ2-5 | TRBV20-1 | TRBD1 | many | TGCAGCGCTGGACAGGGGGGCGAGACCCAGTACTTC | CSAGQGGETQYF
TRBJ2-7 | TRBV20-1 | TRBD2 | few | TGCAGTGCGCCTAAACCGGGGGGGGGCTCCTACGAGCAGTACTTC | CSAPKPGGGSYEQYF
TRBJ2-7 | TRBV3-1 | NA | NA | TGTGCCAGCAGCCAAGGGAAGGGTTCGGGCTCCTACGAGCAGTACTTC | CASSQGKGSGSYEQYF
TRBJ2-1 | TRBV20-1 | TRBD2 | many | TGCAGTGCTCTACCCCCGGGGGGGCTTAGGTCCTACAATGAGCAGTTCTTC | CSALPPGGLRSYNEQFF
TRBJ1-6 | TRBV29-1 | TRBD1 | NA | TGCAGCGCAGCCACGGGGGACAGCAGGAATTCACCCCTCCACTTT | CSAATGDSRNSPLHF
TRBJ1-2 | TRBV20-1 | NA | few | TGCAGTGCCATCGGGAGCCCTGATGGCGGCTACACCTTC | CSAIGSPDGGYTF
TRBJ2-1 | TRBV13 | NA | NA | TGTGCCAGCAGCGTACCTGGAAACAATGAGCAGTTCTTC | CASSVPGNNEQFF
TRBJ1-1 | TRBV6-2/TRBV6-3 | NA | NA | TGTGCCAGCAGTTACGGAGGACGCCCTGAAGCTTTCTTT | CASSYGGRPEAFF
TRBJ2-7 | TRBV12-3/TRBV12-4 | TRBD1 | NA | TGTGCCAGCAGTTGCAGGACAGGGGCAAGGGACGAGCAGTACTTC | CASSCRTGARDEQYF
TRBJ2-6 | TRBV3-1 | TRBD1 | few | TGTGCCAGCAGCCAAGGGGACAGAGGGGCCAACGTCCTGACTTTC | CASSQGDRGANVLTF
TRBJ2-5 | TRBV4-3 | NA | few | TGCGCCAGCAGCCAAGCGAGGTTGCGTGACCCTACCAATGAGCAGTACTTC | CASSQARLRDPTNEQYF